This T cell receptor beta chain was documented in a study of T cell responses to AZD1222 COVID-19 vaccine. Whole-study findings and limits: With two AZD1222 doses given, Spike-specific TCR breadth and depth both rose. The span of vaccine-associated CD4 TCRs extended across spike, with dominance at 160-218 and 743-854.

The method was immunoSEQ multiplex PCR; TCRdb's version includes in-frame clones alone and lacks a portion of them. The sample comprises 80,000 or so clones, more than 85% of which are singletons, and roughly 4.8% rests with the top ten. CDR1 is SEHNR, CDR2 FQNEAQ, per germline (reference sequence). V shed 3 bases and J 4 bases; nucleotides not matched to a gene: 13. CDR3 length: 18 amino acids. Remarks on this clone: Its antigen remains unknown.

The specimen comprised peripheral blood, sampled on day 0 of AZD1222 vaccination. The genes are TRBV7-9 and TRBJ2-1; 9 bases fit TRBD2. This receptor was obtained from an adult in good health. For the CDR3, the DNA is TGTGCCAGCAGCTTCAGCGGGGGGCTCTTCCCGACATACAATGAGCAGTTCTTC. Its protein is CASSFSGGLFPTYNEQFF.